This is a list of T cell receptor beta chains from one sample in a study of T-cell memory formation after mild COVID-19. TCRdb fed the 5' RACE reads into MiXCR, producing one record per CDR3 protein. This sample has under 300,000 distinct CDR3 sequences; about a sixth occur once, and the top ten carry about 4%. The sample comprised PBMCs or a T cell subset sorted from them (not recorded which). Receptor source: a man between 18 and 29 years old who had mild COVID-19 (a few samples of this study predate the infection). Cell type and time point are not known. The CDR3 runs from the conserved cysteine through the conserved F or W. The order of the fields is D gene, clone size, J gene, V gene, CDR3 DNA, CDR3 protein. D genes are given only for firm matches. A row's size may be missing; if present it is once, few, many or a size class.

. | . | TRBJ1-3 | TRBV12-3/TRBV12-4 | TGTGCCAGCAGTTCCTCTAGCCTCCCTGGAAACACCATATATTTT | CASSSSSLPGNTIYF
TRBD2 | few | TRBJ2-1 | TRBV20-1 | TGCAGTGCCATTGGGACTAGCGGCTACAATGAGCAGTTCTTC | CSAIGTSGYNEQFF
. | . | TRBJ2-2 | TRBV4-1 | TGCGCCAGCAGCCAAAGACTAGGCCCGAACACCGGGGAGCTGTTTTTT | CASSQRLGPNTGELFF
. | many | TRBJ1-1 | TRBV6-2/TRBV6-3 | TGTGCCAGCAGTTACGGGGGGAACACTGAAGCTTTCTTT | CASSYGGNTEAFF
. | . | TRBJ1-4 | TRBV4-1 | TGCGCCAGCAGCCAACAGGTGGGGAATGAAAAACTGTTTTTT | CASSQQVGNEKLFF
TRBD1 | . | TRBJ2-5 | TRBV25-1 | TGTGCCAGCAGTGAATGGAAAGGGGGCGCTGAGACCCAGTACTTC | CASSEWKGGAETQYF
TRBD2 | many | TRBJ2-3 | TRBV7-6 | TGTGCCAGCAGCTTAGGGGCTAGCGGGGACCTCCCTGGGACGCAGTATTTT | CASSLGASGDLPGTQYF
TRBD1 | . | TRBJ1-2 | TRBV6-1 | TGTGCCAGCAGAGGACAGGGACCGAACTATGGCTACACCTTC | CASRGQGPNYGYTF
. | many | TRBJ2-5 | TRBV11-2 | TGTGCCAGCAGCTTTGGGAATCAAGAGACCCAGTACTTC | CASSFGNQETQYF
TRBD2 | few | TRBJ2-1 | TRBV6-5 | TGTGCCAGCAGAACGCCTTATTCGGGGGGTATGAATGAGCAGTTCTTC | CASRTPYSGGMNEQFF
. | few | TRBJ1-6 | TRBV6-5 | TGTGCCAGCAGTTACTCGATCAGGGACTCACCCCTCCACTTT | CASSYSIRDSPLHF
. | . | TRBJ1-1 | TRBV7-2 | TGTGCCAGCAGCTTAGGAGGGGCGAACACTGAAGCTTTCTTT | CASSLGGANTEAFF